This T cell receptor (beta chain) originates from a study of T-cell reconstitution after alpha-beta-depleted transplantation in children. Findings of the study overall: Alpha-beta T cells about two months after transplant reportedly derived from several hundred expanded graft clones. Surviving thymic progenitors and recipient T cells were the source of high TCRbeta diversity at day 60 in some patients. It was newly produced T cells that mostly accounted for T-cell counts and diversity one year after transplant.

On this clonotype itself: Its target is unknown.

Preparation of the TCRbeta library involved a method that used unique molecular identifiers. TCRdb re-analysed the PCR reads in MiXCR, keeping a single row per CDR3 protein. The sample carries a few hundred thousand distinct CDR3 sequences, roughly 43% recorded once. Trimming took off 0 bases at V and 2 bases at J, with 7 bases between the two ends. Per the germline V gene, CDR1 is GTSNPN and CDR2 is SVGIG (reference sequence). The CDR3 runs to 13 residues. Specimen: PBMCs, collected before TCRalphabeta/CD19-depleted stem cell transplant. This receptor was taken from a girl between 2 and 10 years old with aplastic anemia, due to receive a stem cell transplant. The rearrangement uses TRBV30 and TRBJ1-1; D uncertain. The CDR3 sequence is CAWSVSRNTEAFF. The CDR3 coding sequence is TGTGCCTGGAGTGTGTCACGTAACACTGAAGCTTTCTTT.